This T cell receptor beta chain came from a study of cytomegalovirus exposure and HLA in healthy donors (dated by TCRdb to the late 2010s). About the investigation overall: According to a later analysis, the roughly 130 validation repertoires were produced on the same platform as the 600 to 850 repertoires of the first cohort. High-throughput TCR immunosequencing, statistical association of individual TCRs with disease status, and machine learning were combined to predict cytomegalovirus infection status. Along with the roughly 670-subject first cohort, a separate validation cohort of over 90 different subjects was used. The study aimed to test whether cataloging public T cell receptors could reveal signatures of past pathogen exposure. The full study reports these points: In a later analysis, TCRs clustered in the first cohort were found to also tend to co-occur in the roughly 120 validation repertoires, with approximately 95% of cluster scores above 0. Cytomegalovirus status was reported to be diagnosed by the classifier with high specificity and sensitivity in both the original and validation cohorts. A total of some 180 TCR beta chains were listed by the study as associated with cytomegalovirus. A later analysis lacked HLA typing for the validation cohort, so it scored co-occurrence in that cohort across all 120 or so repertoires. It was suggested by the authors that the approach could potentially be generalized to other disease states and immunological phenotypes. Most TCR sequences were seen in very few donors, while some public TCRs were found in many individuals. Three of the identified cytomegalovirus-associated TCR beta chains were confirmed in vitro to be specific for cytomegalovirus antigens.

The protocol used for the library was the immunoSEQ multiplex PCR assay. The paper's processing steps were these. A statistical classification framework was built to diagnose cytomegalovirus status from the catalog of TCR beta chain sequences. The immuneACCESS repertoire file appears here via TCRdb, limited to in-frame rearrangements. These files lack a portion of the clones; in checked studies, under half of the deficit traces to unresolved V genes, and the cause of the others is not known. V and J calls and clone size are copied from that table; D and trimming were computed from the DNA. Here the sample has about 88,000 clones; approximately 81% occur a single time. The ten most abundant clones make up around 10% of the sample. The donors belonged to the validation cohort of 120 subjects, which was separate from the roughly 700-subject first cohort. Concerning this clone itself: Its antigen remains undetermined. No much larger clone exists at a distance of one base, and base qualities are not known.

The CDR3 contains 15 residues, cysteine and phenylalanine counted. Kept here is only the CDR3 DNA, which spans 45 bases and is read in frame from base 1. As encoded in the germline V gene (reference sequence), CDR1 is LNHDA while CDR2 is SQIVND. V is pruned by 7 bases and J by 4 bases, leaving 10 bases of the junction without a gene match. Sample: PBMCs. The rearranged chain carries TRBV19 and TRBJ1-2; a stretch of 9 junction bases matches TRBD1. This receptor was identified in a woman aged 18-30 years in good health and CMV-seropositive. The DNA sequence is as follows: TGTGCCAGTACCGACATAACAGGGGGCGTCTATGGCTACACCTTC. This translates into CASTDITGGVYGYTF.